This TCR beta chain stems from a study of blood T cell repertoires in COVID-19. Background on the study: The United States, Italy and Spain provided the acute and convalescent COVID-19 samples. T cells, B-cell-depleted T cells, or PBMCs supplied cDNA or gDNA.

Original handling: For nucleated cells, counts were estimated from reference gene primer amplification. TCRdb keeps only in-frame clones here, not all; method: immunoSEQ multiplex PCR. That table gives V, J and clone size, and the DNA gave D and trimming. This repertoire shows 200,000 to 250,000 clones, around 83% found once; its top ten account for about 0.93%. In germline, CDR1 is SQVTM, CDR2 ANQGSEA. There are 13 residues in the CDR3. V lost 4 bases to trimming and J lost 2 bases, with 10 bases between them. Sequencing was carried out using peripheral blood. The origin of this receptor is a man aged 40-49 years with acute or convalescent COVID-19. V gene TRBV29-1 combines with J gene TRBJ2-3; the D is unclear. The CDR3 reads CSVGAVYTDTQYF. DNA of the CDR3: TGCAGCGTTGGGGCAGTATACACAGATACGCAGTATTTT.